The 23 T cell receptor beta chains presented below share a single source sample, sequenced in a study of T cells in Graves' hyperthyroidism and ophthalmopathy. Authors of the study amplified TCR beta CDR3 regions from RNA transcripts. With the HTBI primer set, the TCR CDR3 went through a first round of RT-PCR. TCRdb independently ran MiXCR on the multiplex PCR reads; one entry per CDR3 protein. This sample has about 270,000 distinct CDR3 sequences, with around 25% found just once. Sequencing input: blood. These receptor sequences come from a woman in her thirties or forties with Graves' ophthalmopathy.

About this clonotype: A much larger clone differs from this one at a single base, so this may be a read error. J is TRBJ1-1 and V is TRBV7-2; the D gene is possibly TRBD1 (6 bases). Germline CDR1 SGHTA, CDR2 FQGNSA. The CDR3 length is 14 residues. V shed 5 bases and J shed 10 bases, with 20 bases lying between them. The CDR3 loop reads CASSPFRHREGAFF. The DNA for the CDR3 is TGTGCCAGCAGCCCCTTCCGGCACAGGGAGGGAGCTTTCTTT.

In regard to this clonotype: One junction end disagrees with the germline gene, perhaps due to a read error. The CDR3 DNA follows: TGTGCCAGCAGATCCGAGACAGGCTATTACGAGCAGTCCTTC. Its protein product is CASRSETGYYEQSF. The chain links TRBV28 to TRBJ2-7; D may be TRBD1 (6 bases). The CDR3 runs to 14 residues. Germline assignment: CDR1 MDHEN and CDR2 SYDVKM.

This clonotype was detected ten times or more. The chain couples TRBV6-1 to TRBJ2-7; no clear D. This CDR3 is built from 13 residues. Trimming stripped 1 base from V and 0 bases from J, with 4 bases between. The germline V gene encodes CDR1 MNHNS and CDR2 SASEGT. CDR3 DNA sequence: TGTGCCAGCAGTGAAGGAGCCTCCTACGAGCAGTACTTC. Protein: CASSEGASYEQYF.

This clonotype showed up many times. The chain links TRBV7-2 to TRBJ2-7, with 10 bases that match TRBD2. J was trimmed by 2 bases and V by 4 bases; bases with no gene match: 8. The CDR3 contains 16 residues. The germline V gene has CDR1 SGHTA and CDR2 FQGNSA. CDR3: CASSYLAGGGAYEQYF. The CDR3 coding sequence is TGTGCCAGCAGCTACTTAGCGGGAGGAGGGGCCTACGAGCAGTACTTC. Supplemented by reference TRBV7-2 and TRBJ2-7, the full variable domain reads GAGVSQSPSNKVTEKGKDVELRCDPISGHTALYWYRQSLGQGLEFLIYFQGNSAPDKSGLPSDRFSAERTGGSVSTLTIQRTQQEDSAVYLCASSYLAGGGAYEQYFGPGTRLTVT.

Comments on this clonotype: A much larger clonotype is one base distant, so this may be a read error. The chain links TRBV28 to TRBJ2-2, with 7 bases aligning to TRBD2. CDR1 is MDHEN, CDR2 SYDVKM, per germline. The CDR3 extends over 17 amino acids. V lost 1 base and J lost 7; bases outside the gene matches: 12. CDR3 amino acids: CASSLFGGGTRIGELFF. The CDR3 nucleotides read TGTGCCAGCAGTTTATTTGGGGGAGGGACCAGGATCGGGGAGCTGTTTTTT.

This clonotype was counted at least ten times. This chain uses TRBV19 with TRBJ1-5, with TRBD1 as a possible D gene (5 bases). The V gene lost 6 bases and the J gene lost 9 bases, with 15 bases spanning the gap. The CDR3 is 13 amino acids. The germline V gene encodes CDR1 LNHDA and CDR2 SQIVND (reference sequence). In DNA, the CDR3 is TGTGCCAGTAGCCGGACGGGGAGGGGGCCCCAGCATTTT. Protein: CASSRTGRGPQHF.

In its sample, this clonotype was seen many times. This chain connects TRBV27 to TRBJ1-2; D gene unclear. This CDR3 contains 14 residues. Trimming took off 3 bases at V and 0 bases at J, with 8 bases between the two ends. CDR1 and CDR2 from the germline V gene are MNHEY and SMNVEV (reference sequence). CDR3 sequence (DNA): TGTGCCAGCAGTTTCCGCGGCGCTAACTATGGCTACACCTTC. Protein product: CASSFRGANYGYTF.

This clonotype occurred many times. The rearrangement joins TRBV6-1 to TRBJ2-5; 10 positions match TRBD2. The CDR3 contains 16 residues. V trimming: 2 bases; J trimming: 4 bases; junction bases outside the gene matches: 7. Looked up from germline, CDR1 is MNHNS and CDR2 is SASEGT. For the CDR3, the DNA is TGTGCCAGCAGTGAAATGCTAGCGGGAGTTGTAGAGACCCAGTACTTC. Its protein product is CASSEMLAGVVETQYF.

This clonotype has just a few counts. The chain recombines TRBV12-3 or TRBV12-4 with TRBJ2-5, with D tentatively TRBD2 (5 bases). The CDR3 covers 12 residues. Trimming took 5 bases from V and 5 from J, leaving 9 bases between them. CDR3 protein: CASSAPGETQYF. The CDR3 coding sequence is TGTGCCAGCAGTGCCCCGGGGGAGACCCAGTACTTC.

This clonotype was recorded many times. V and J are TRBV2 and TRBJ2-2; D call uncertain. Germline CDR1 and CDR2: SNHLY and FYNNEI. The V gene lost 1 base and the J gene lost 5 bases, with 14 bases spanning the gap. The CDR3 is made up of 16 amino acids. The CDR3 loop is CASSEVNVRTTGELFF. The CDR3, as DNA: TGTGCCAGCAGTGAAGTTAACGTGCGAACGACCGGGGAGCTGTTTTTT.

V and J are TRBV15 and TRBJ2-2, with 8 bases identical to TRBD2. This CDR3 comprises 14 residues. J was trimmed by 7 bases and V by 0 bases; bases with no gene match: 1. Per the germline V gene, CDR1 is LNHNV and CDR2 is YYDKDF (reference sequence). Here the CDR3 DNA reads TGTGCCACCAGCAGAGATCGGGGGGGCGGGGAGCTGTTTTTT. Its protein is CATSRDRGGGELFF.

This chain connects TRBV15 to TRBJ1-1; tentative D call: TRBD1 (5 bases). The V end lost 8 bases, the J end lost 5 bases, and 15 bases lay between the germline ends. The CDR3 has 13 residues. Germline assignment: CDR1 LNHNV and CDR2 YYDKDF (reference sequence). Here the CDR3 DNA reads TGTGCCACCGGTCAGGGCGATGGAACTGAAGCTTTCTTT. Translation: CATGQGDGTEAFF.

This clonotype has a count of ten or more. The chain couples TRBV20-1 to TRBJ2-2, with D possibly being TRBD1 (5 bases). Germline V gene sequence: CDR1 DFQATT, CDR2 SNEGSKA (reference sequence). CDR3 length: 16 residues. CDR3 sequence: CRPVNPDLRGVGELFF. CDR3 nucleotides: TGCAGGCCGGTTAATCCGGACCTAAGGGGCGTCGGGGAGCTGTTTTTT.

A few counts support this clonotype. The rearrangement links TRBV18 to TRBJ1-5, with D maybe TRBD1 (5 bases). Germline V gene sequence: CDR1 KGHSH, CDR2 LQKENI. V lost 6 bases and J lost 4, with 16 bases in between. CDR3 length: 15 residues. The CDR3 DNA reads as TGTGCCAGCTCGGATGCCCCGGAGGGGAATCAGCCCCAGCATTTT. It is translated as CASSDAPEGNQPQHF.

This clonotype was detected a few times. The CDR3 sequence: CASSIWGAGGYTF. The DNA of the CDR3 is TGTGCCAGTAGTATATGGGGGGCCGGTGGCTACACCTTC. The V gene is TRBV19, the J gene TRBJ1-2; TRBD1 might be the D (6 bases). V was clipped by 2 bases and J by 7 bases, with 11 bases between them. CDR1 LNHDA and CDR2 SQIVND come from the germline V gene (reference sequence). The CDR3 totals 13 residues.

CDR3 amino acids: CASNPLTRGWGQPQHF. In nucleotides, the CDR3 is TGTGCCAGCAATCCCCTTACCCGTGGATGGGGGCAGCCCCAGCATTTT. The chain couples TRBV28 to TRBJ1-5; a weak D match, TRBD1 (5 bases). Trimming removed 7 bases from V and 7 bases from J, with 23 bases in between. This CDR3 region has 16 residues. Germline V lookup: CDR1 MDHEN, CDR2 SYDVKM.

At least ten counts were recorded for this clonotype. The J gene is TRBJ1-5, the V gene TRBV20-1, with D unclear. CDR1 is DFQATT, CDR2 SNEGSKA, per germline (reference sequence). CDR3 size: 14 residues. Trimming cost V 0 bases and J 2 bases, with 8 bases left between them. CDR3 bases: TGCAGTGCTAGAGATCCGGGCCGCAATCAGCCCCAGCATTTT. This sequence encodes CSARDPGRNQPQHF.

In its sample, this clonotype was seen a few times. This chain connects TRBV30 to TRBJ2-5; perhaps D is TRBD1 or TRBD2 (7 bases each). V lost 4 bases and J lost 5, with 17 bases in between. The germline V gene encodes CDR1 GTSNPN and CDR2 SVGIG (reference sequence). The CDR3 has 14 residues. In nucleotides, the CDR3 is TGTGCCTGGAATCCAGGGGGAGGGTCGGAGACCCAGTACTTC. Residues: CAWNPGGGSETQYF.

In DNA, the CDR3 is TGTGCCAGCAGCGGGACAGACTATCAGCCCCAGCATTTT. It specifies CASSGTDYQPQHF. V usage is TRBV6-1 and J usage is TRBJ1-5; TRBD1 matches at 7 bases. V lost 6 bases and J lost 5; bases outside the gene matches: 4. Germline V gene data show CDR1 as MNHNS and CDR2 as SASEGT. This CDR3 region has 13 residues.

There are many counts of this clonotype. This chain links TRBV30 with TRBJ1-6; unclear D gene. The CDR3 has 15 amino acids. Germline assignment: CDR1 GTSNPN and CDR2 SVGIG (reference sequence). Trimming removed 2 bases at V and 1 base at J, with 9 bases between. The CDR3 region is CAWSKGRSYNSPLHF. The CDR3 DNA sequence: TGTGCCTGGAGTAAAGGGAGATCCTATAATTCACCCCTCCACTTT.

This clonotype was seen ten or more times. The J gene is TRBJ2-7, the V gene TRBV25-1; possibly TRBD1 or TRBD2 for D (5 bases each). The CDR3 has 17 amino acids. V was trimmed by 4 bases and J by 2 bases, leaving 21 bases between them. Per germline, CDR1 MGHDK and CDR2 SYGVNS. CDR3 protein: CASSVLHPGDGTYEQYF. The DNA of the CDR3 is TGTGCCAGCAGTGTACTCCACCCCGGGGACGGCACCTACGAGCAGTACTTC.

Many counts were recorded for this clonotype. This chain uses TRBV2 with TRBJ2-7; 8 bases are a match to TRBD2. The CDR3 covers 15 residues. CDR1 and CDR2 from the germline V gene are SNHLY and FYNNEI. V trimming: 1 base; J trimming: 3 bases; junction bases outside the gene matches: 5. CDR3: CASSEGSAGGYEQYF. The DNA of the CDR3 is TGTGCCAGCAGTGAAGGAAGCGCGGGAGGCTACGAGCAGTACTTC.

The V call is TRBV11-2, the J call TRBJ1-1; tentatively, D is TRBD1 (5 bases). The CDR3 spans 16 residues. Deletions cut 5 bases from V and 0 bases from J, with 16 bases between. From germline, CDR1 is SGHAT and CDR2 FQNNGV. In nucleotides, the CDR3 is TGTGCCAGCAGCCAAAGACGGGGCGCGATGAACACTGAAGCTTTCTTT. Its protein product is CASSQRRGAMNTEAFF.